Listed here are 16 T cell receptor beta chains from one sample, sequenced in a study of T cell changes during pregnancy in multiple sclerosis. This table comes from immunoSEQ multiplex PCR, and its TCRdb copy is limited to in-frame clones, with some not included. The sample includes under 50,000 clones, around 90% seen only once; the top ten take 0.56%. This specimen was CD4+ T cells from peripheral blood mononuclear cells, taken before pregnancy. These receptors were collected from a female donor with multiple sclerosis, enrolled in a pregnancy study.

V and J are TRBV5-4 and TRBJ1-5; D is unresolved. Deletions cut 7 bases from V and 4 bases from J, with 12 bases between. Germline V gene sequence: CDR1 SGHNT, CDR2 YYREEE (reference sequence). The CDR3 has 13 residues. The CDR3 is CASSAGLNQPQHF. CDR3 DNA sequence: TGTGCCAGCTCGGCAGGCCTAAATCAGCCCCAGCATTTT.

The chain carries TRBV5-4 and TRBJ1-4; D call uncertain. Germline-derived CDR1 and CDR2 are SGHNT and YYREEE (reference sequence). The CDR3 spans 12 residues. Trimming shortened V by 1 base and J by 10 bases, and 8 bases separated the two germline ends. This CDR3 is CASSLWAGKLFF. The CDR3 region has the DNA TGTGCCAGCAGCTTGTGGGCGGGAAAACTGTTTTTT.

This rearrangement joins TRBV11-3 to TRBJ2-2; D gene uncertain. Per the germline V gene, CDR1 is SGHNT and CDR2 is YENEEA. The CDR3 has 13 amino acids. Trimming took off 5 bases at V and 6 bases at J, with 10 bases between the two ends. The CDR3 DNA sequence: TGTGCCAGCAGCCCGATACTTTCCGGGGAGCTGTTTTTT. Translated: CASSPILSGELFF.

This clone occurred a few times. The chain recombines TRBV18 with TRBJ2-1, with TRBD1 matching 10 bases. CDR1 and CDR2 (germline): KGHSH, LQKENI. The CDR3 loop spans 17 amino acids. The V and J ends lost 3 bases and 2 bases, in that order; junction bases with no gene match: 7. The CDR3: CASSPGRTGGTYNEQFF. CDR3 coding DNA: TGTGCCAGCTCACCGGGACGGACAGGGGGGACCTACAATGAGCAGTTCTTC.

In this sample, this clone turned up once. The chain recombines TRBV2 with TRBJ1-4, with 7 bases that match TRBD1. V trimming: 5 bases; J trimming: 7 bases; junction bases outside the gene matches: 7. This CDR3 region has 14 residues. The germline V gene has CDR1 SNHLY and CDR2 FYNNEI. CDR3 coding DNA: TGTGCCAGCAGTTGGAGGGGGCGCGCTGAAAAACTGTTTTTT. Translated, it gives CASSWRGRAEKLFF. The whole variable domain, remainder taken from reference TRBV2 and TRBJ1-4, is EPEVTQTPSHQVTQMGQEVILRCVPISNHLYFYWYRQILGQKVEFLVSFYNNEISEKSEIFDDQFSVERPDGSNFTLKIRSTKLEDSAMYFCASSWRGRAEKLFFGSGTQLSVL.

In this sample, this clone turned up once. This sequence joins TRBV19 and TRBJ1-6; tentative D call: TRBD1 (5 bases). The CDR3 spans 15 residues. V was shortened by 6 bases and J by 7 bases, with 16 bases between the two germline ends. From germline, CDR1 is LNHDA and CDR2 SQIVND (reference sequence). The CDR3 spells CASRGAAMGNSPLHF. The CDR3 nucleotides read TGTGCCAGTAGAGGGGCGGCCATGGGGAATTCACCCCTCCACTTT.

The CDR3 bases are TGTGCCAGCAGTTACTCCTGGGACAGATCCTATGGCTACACCTTC. Residues: CASSYSWDRSYGYTF. The chain has TRBV6-5 and TRBJ1-2, with 7 bases matching TRBD1. CDR1 and CDR2 from the germline V gene are MNHEY and SVGAGI. J was trimmed by 4 bases and V by 0 bases; bases with no gene match: 5. The CDR3 is 15 amino acids.

The chain links TRBV11-1 to TRBJ1-6, with D possibly matching TRBD1 (6 bases). The CDR3 loop spans 15 amino acids. Per the germline V gene, CDR1 is SGHAT and CDR2 is FQDESV (reference sequence). The V and J ends lost 3 bases and 4 bases respectively, with 10 bases between them. In DNA, the CDR3 is TGTGCCAGCAGCTTCGCAGGGGAATATAATTCACCCCTCCACTTT. Its protein is CASSFAGEYNSPLHF.

In its sample, this clone was seen once. J is TRBJ1-2 and V is TRBV5-4; 7 positions match TRBD1. V gave up 0 bases and J gave up 1 base; unmatched junction bases: 9. CDR1 and CDR2 (germline): SGHNT, YYREEE (reference sequence). This CDR3 has 17 amino acids. CDR3 coding DNA: TGTGCCAGCAGCTTGGCCCCACGGGGACAGCTTAACTATGGCTACACCTTC. Amino acid sequence: CASSLAPRGQLNYGYTF.

The chain links TRBV6-6 to TRBJ1-5; no clear D gene. The CDR3 contains 12 residues. Trimming left V 6 bases short and J 4 bases short, with 7 bases between. Germline CDR1 and CDR2: MNHNY and SVGAGI (reference sequence). The CDR3 DNA reads TGTGCCAGCAGAAGAGCAAATCAGCCCCAGCATTTT. Its translation: CASRRANQPQHF.

The CDR3 loop is CASSRGGHPETQYF. CDR3 nucleotides: TGTGCCAGCAGCCGCGGGGGGCACCCAGAGACCCAGTACTTC. The rearrangement joins TRBV11-3 to TRBJ2-5, with 8 bases aligning to TRBD2. This CDR3 comprises 14 residues. The junction had 6 bases not matched to a gene; V was cut back by 5 bases and J by 4 bases. The V gene's germline CDR1 is SGHNT and CDR2 YENEEA.

The chain links TRBV27 to TRBJ2-7; 9 bases agree with TRBD1. This CDR3 contains 15 residues. Germline CDR1 reads MNHEY; CDR2 reads SMNVEV (reference sequence). With 6 bases clipped from V and 5 bases from J, the junction kept 11 bases outside the gene matches. For the CDR3, the DNA is TGTGCCAGCAGCAGCGACAGGGGGGGCATCCACGAGCAGTACTTC. It translates to CASSSDRGGIHEQYF.

The rearrangement links TRBV10-3 to TRBJ2-3, with TRBD2 identical over 13 bases. Trimming cost V 3 bases and J 1 base; bases outside gene matches: 4. The V gene's germline CDR1 is ENHRY and CDR2 SYGVKD. CDR3 size: 17 residues. DNA for the CDR3: TGTGCCATCAGTGATTGGACTAGCGGGGGTGGCACAGATACGCAGTATTTT. It yields the protein CAISDWTSGGGTDTQYF.

The V gene is TRBV30, the J gene TRBJ2-2; a weak D match, TRBD1 (6 bases). CDR1 is GTSNPN and CDR2 is SVGIG in the germline V gene (reference sequence). Trimming took off 3 bases at V and 3 bases at J, with 17 bases between the two ends. The CDR3 length is 16 residues. CDR3 region: CAWSLRQAADTGELFF. CDR3 DNA: TGTGCCTGGAGCCTTCGACAGGCCGCAGACACCGGGGAGCTGTTTTTT. The whole variable domain, filled in from reference TRBV30 and TRBJ2-2, reads SQTIHQWPATLVQPVGSPLSLECTVEGTSNPNLYWYRQAAGRGLQLLFYSVGIGQISSEVPQNLSASRPQDRQFILSSKKLLLSDSGFYLCAWSLRQAADTGELFFGEGSRLTVL.

The chain couples TRBV5-4 to TRBJ2-5; 9 bases line up with TRBD1. The CDR3 is 15 amino acids. In germline, CDR1 is SGHNT, CDR2 YYREEE (reference sequence). The V and J ends lost 4 bases and 5 bases, in that order; junction bases with no gene match: 9. CDR3 nucleotide sequence: TGTGCCAGCAGCACGGGACAGGGAAAATCGGAGACCCAGTACTTC. Protein: CASSTGQGKSETQYF.

The chain joins TRBV6-5 to TRBJ1-2; 9 nucleotides agree with TRBD1. V lost 2 bases to trimming and J lost 8 bases; unmatched junction nucleotides: 9. Germline CDR1 is MNHEY and CDR2 is SVGAGI. This CDR3 has 15 amino acids. This CDR3 is CASSYTSGQGGGYTF. As DNA, the CDR3 is TGTGCCAGCAGTTACACCTCGGGACAGGGAGGGGGCTACACCTTC.